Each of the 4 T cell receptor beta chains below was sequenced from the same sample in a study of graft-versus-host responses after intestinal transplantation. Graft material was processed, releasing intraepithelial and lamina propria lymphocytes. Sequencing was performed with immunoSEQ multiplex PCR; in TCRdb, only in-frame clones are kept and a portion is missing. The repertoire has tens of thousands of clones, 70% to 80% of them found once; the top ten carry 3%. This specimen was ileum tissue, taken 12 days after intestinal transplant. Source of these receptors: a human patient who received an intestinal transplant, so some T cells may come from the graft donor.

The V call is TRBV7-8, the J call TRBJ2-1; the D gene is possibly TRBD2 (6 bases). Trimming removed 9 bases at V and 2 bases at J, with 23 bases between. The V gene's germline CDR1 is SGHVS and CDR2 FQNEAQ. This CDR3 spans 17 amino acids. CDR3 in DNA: TGTGCCAGTACCATATTCGCAACTAGCTCGACCTACAATGAGCAGTTCTTC. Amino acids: CASTIFATSSTYNEQFF.

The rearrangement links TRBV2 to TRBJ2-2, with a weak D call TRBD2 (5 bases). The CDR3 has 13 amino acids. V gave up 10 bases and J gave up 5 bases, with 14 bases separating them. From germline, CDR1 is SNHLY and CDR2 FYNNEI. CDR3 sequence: CAIHLPGTGELFF. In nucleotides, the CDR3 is TGTGCCATACATCTCCCGGGAACCGGGGAGCTGTTTTTT. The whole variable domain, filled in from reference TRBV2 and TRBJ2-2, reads EPEVTQTPSHQVTQMGQEVILRCVPISNHLYFYWYRQILGQKVEFLVSFYNNEISEKSEIFDDQFSVERPDGSNFTLKIRSTKLEDSAMYFCAIHLPGTGELFFGEGSRLTVL.

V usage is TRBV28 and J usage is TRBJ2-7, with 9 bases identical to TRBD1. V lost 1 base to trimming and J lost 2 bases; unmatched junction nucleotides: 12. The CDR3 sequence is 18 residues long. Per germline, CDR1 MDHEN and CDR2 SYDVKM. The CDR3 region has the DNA TGTGCCAGCAGTTTATATGGGACAGGGCTAGGCTATGCCTACGAGCAGTACTTC. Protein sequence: CASSLYGTGLGYAYEQYF.

Here the CDR3 DNA reads TGTGCCAGCAGCCCTTTTAGCGGGACGCCAGATACGCAGTATTTT. This sequence encodes CASSPFSGTPDTQYF. The chain has TRBV7-3 and TRBJ2-3; 8 bases are shared with TRBD2. J was trimmed by 4 bases and V by 5 bases; bases with no gene match: 8. Germline-derived CDR1 and CDR2 are SGHTA and FQGTGA. The CDR3 is 15 amino acids.